The T cell receptor beta chain described here comes from a study of identical twins. Overall study findings and caveats: Out-of-frame alpha sequences common to twins were enriched for low generation probability. Within cord blood, abundant beta clonotypes carried fewer insertions, but memory repertoires showed no such trend. Diverse VJ usage suggested most zero-insertion clonotypes were not invariant T cells.

TCRdb itself ran the 5' RACE reads through MiXCR, one entry per CDR3 protein. The repertoire holds roughly 500,000 distinct CDR3 sequences, with under 25% as singletons. As to this clonotype: The target antigen is unknown. One end of the junction is discordant with germline, which a read error may explain.

CDR3 size: 13 residues. Germline V lookup: CDR1 SGHRS, CDR2 YFSETQ. The sample was also linked to a second study, of T cells expressing NK-cell markers. That study adds: HCMV serostatus: seven of eight sequenced donors positive, one negative.

Sequenced input: CD4+ T cells sorted from blood. This chain links TRBV5-1 with TRBJ2-7; tentative D call: TRBD1 (5 bases). The receptor's source is a woman aged 18-35 years in good health. The CDR3 sequence: CASSLSQGLDWNF. Here the CDR3 DNA reads TGCGCCAGCAGCTTGTCCCAGGGTCTAGACTGGAACTTC.